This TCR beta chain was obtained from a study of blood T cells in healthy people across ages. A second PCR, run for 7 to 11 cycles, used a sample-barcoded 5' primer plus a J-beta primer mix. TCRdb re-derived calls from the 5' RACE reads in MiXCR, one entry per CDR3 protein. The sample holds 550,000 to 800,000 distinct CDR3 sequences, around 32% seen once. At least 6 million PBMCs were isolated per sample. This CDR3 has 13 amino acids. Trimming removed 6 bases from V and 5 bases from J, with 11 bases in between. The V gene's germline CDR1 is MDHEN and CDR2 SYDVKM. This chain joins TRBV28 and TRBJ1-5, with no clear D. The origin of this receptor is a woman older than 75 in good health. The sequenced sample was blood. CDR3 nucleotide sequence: TGTGCCAGCAGGGGCGGTATAGATCAGCCCCAGCATTTT. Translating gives CASRGGIDQPQHF.